This T cell receptor beta chain was sequenced in a study of molecular identifiers for immune sequencing clone quantification. This clonotype was seen many times. This CDR3 spans 16 amino acids. CDR1 is SGDLS, CDR2 YYNGEE, per germline. With 3 bases removed from V and 1 base from J, the gap between germline ends came to 16 bases. Preparation of the bulk TCR libraries relied on previously described methods and listed TCR primers. TCRdb ran MiXCR on the PCR reads and lists one entry per CDR3 protein. The sample includes about 640,000 distinct CDR3 sequences, less than 20% of them seen just once. Sequenced material: naive CD8+ T cells from blood, with Jurkat cell RNA spiked in. The subset was: FACS-sorted CD8+CD4-CCR7+CD45RA+ naive T cells. The chain employs TRBV9 and TRBJ1-1; tentatively, D is TRBD1 (6 bases). The origin of this receptor is a human donor in good health. Some libraries in this study had Jurkat cell RNA spiked in. CDR3 protein: CASSGTKGTQNTEAFF. CDR3 nucleotide sequence: TGTGCCAGCAGCGGTACGAAGGGGACACAGAACACTGAAGCTTTCTTT.